The next 4 T cell receptor beta chains were all read from a single sample in a study of blood T cell repertoires in COVID-19 (dated by TCRdb to 2020 to 2022). The library was built by means of the immunoSEQ multiplex PCR assay. Drawn from immuneACCESS, this table holds only the in-frame rearrangements with V and J called that TCRdb kept. Clones are partly lost; checked studies trace under half to an unresolved V gene and leave the rest unexplained. The sample table records roughly 140,000 clones; roughly 86% of these occur just once. The top ten clonotypes cover roughly 2.1% of the sample. The sequenced sample consisted of peripheral blood. These TCRs come from a human donor in a cohort sampled during active COVID-19.

The rearrangement uses TRBV7-3 and TRBJ1-4; D might be TRBD1 (5 bases). The length of the CDR3 is 13 residues. The V and J ends lost 1 base and 8 bases respectively, with 8 bases between them. Germline CDR1 SGHTA, CDR2 FQGTGA. CDR3 coding DNA: TGTGCCAGCAGCTTAATGTGGGGCGAAAAACTGTTTTTT. It specifies CASSLMWGEKLFF.

The chain combines TRBV27 with TRBJ1-5; 9 bases align to TRBD1. Germline values: CDR1 MNHEY, CDR2 SMNVEV (reference sequence). The CDR3 is made up of 15 amino acids. With 6 bases clipped from V and 2 bases from J, the junction kept 5 bases outside the gene matches. The CDR3 DNA reads TGTGCCAGCAGGGGGGACAGGGCTGGCAATCAGCCCCAGCATTTT. Its translation is CASRGDRAGNQPQHF.

V is TRBV7-8 and J is TRBJ2-6, with TRBD2 matching over 14 bases. The germline V gene encodes CDR1 SGHVS and CDR2 FQNEAQ. V gave up 5 bases and J gave up 2 bases; unmatched junction bases: 5. The length of the CDR3 is 18 residues. CDR3 DNA: TGTGCCAGCAGCACCAGACTAGCGGGGGGGACTGGGGCCAACGTCCTGACTTTC. Amino acids: CASSTRLAGGTGANVLTF.

The V and J genes are TRBV5-4 and TRBJ2-5; no clear D. Trimming took off 3 bases at V and 3 bases at J, with 18 bases between the two ends. The CDR3 spans 16 residues. Per germline, CDR1 SGHNT and CDR2 YYREEE (reference sequence). The CDR3 DNA is TGTGCCAGCAGCTCCCGACTGGCGCAGTCCAAAGAGACCCAGTACTTC. Amino acid sequence: CASSSRLAQSKETQYF.